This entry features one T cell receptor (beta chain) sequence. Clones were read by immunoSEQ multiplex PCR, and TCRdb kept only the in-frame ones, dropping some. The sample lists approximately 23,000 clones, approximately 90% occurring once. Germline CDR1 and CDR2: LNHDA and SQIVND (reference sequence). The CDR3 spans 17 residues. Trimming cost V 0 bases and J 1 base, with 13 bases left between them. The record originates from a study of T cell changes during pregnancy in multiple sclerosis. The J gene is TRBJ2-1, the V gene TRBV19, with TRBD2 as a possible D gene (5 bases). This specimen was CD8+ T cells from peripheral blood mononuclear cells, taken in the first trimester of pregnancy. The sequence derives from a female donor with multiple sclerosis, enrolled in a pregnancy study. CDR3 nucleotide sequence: TGTGCCAGTAGTATAGATTCCGGACTGATTTCCTACAATGAGCAGTTCTTC. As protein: CASSIDSGLISYNEQFF.